Listed below are T cell receptor beta chains from one sample, sequenced in a study of blood T cells in healthy people across ages. TCRdb recomputed calls from the 5' RACE reads with MiXCR, one row per CDR3 protein. The table lists approximately 1.5 million distinct CDR3 sequences, roughly 32% of them singletons, with approximately 11% in the top ten. The sequenced sample consisted of blood. These receptors were obtained from a woman aged 25 to 39 in good health. CDR3s include the opening cysteine and the closing phenylalanine or tryptophan. D genes are given only for firm matches. Clone size is given for some rows only: seen once, a few or many times, or a class if the clone is expanded.

TGTGCCAGCAGCTTAATCAGGGATCAGCCCCAGCATTTT | CASSLIRDQPQHF | 13 | TRBJ1-5 | TRBV27 | few | NA
TGCAGCGCTAGTTCCGTGACTAGTATAGAGACCCAGTACTTC | CSASSVTSIETQYF | 14 | TRBJ2-5 | TRBV20-1 | NA | NA
TGCGCCAGCAGCCAAAACAGACAGGGGAATCAGCCCCAGCATTTT | CASSQNRQGNQPQHF | 15 | TRBJ1-5 | TRBV4-1 | few | TRBD1
TGTGCCAGCAGTTTGTGGCCGAACACTGAAGCTTTCTTT | CASSLWPNTEAFF | 13 | TRBJ1-1 | TRBV27 | few | NA
TGCAGTGCTAGGGGACAAGTTCCGTCCCATAATTCACCCCTCCACTTT | CSARGQVPSHNSPLHF | 16 | TRBJ1-6 | TRBV20-1 | few | NA
TGCGCCAGCAGCCAAGTGAAAGATTCCTACGAGCAGTACTTC | CASSQVKDSYEQYF | 14 | TRBJ2-7 | TRBV4-1 | many | NA
TGCAGCGTTGAAGATCAGGGGGGGTCCGGGGCCAACGTTCTGACTTTC | CSVEDQGGSGANVLTF | 16 | TRBJ2-6 | TRBV29-1 | NA | NA
TGCAGTGCGGGACAGATCCAGCGGGATCAGCCCCAGCATTTT | CSAGQIQRDQPQHF | 14 | TRBJ1-5 | TRBV20-1 | NA | TRBD1
TGTGCCAGCAGCACCCGGACTAGTATCTACTACGAGCAGTACTTC | CASSTRTSIYYEQYF | 15 | TRBJ2-7 | TRBV12-3/TRBV12-4 | NA | TRBD2
TGTGCCATCAGTGCCGGGACAAATAGCAATCAGCCCCAGCATTTT | CAISAGTNSNQPQHF | 15 | TRBJ1-5 | TRBV10-3 | many | NA
TGTGCCAGCAGCTTAGGGCGGTCCCTCTATGGCTACACCTTC | CASSLGRSLYGYTF | 14 | TRBJ1-2 | TRBV7-2 | NA | NA
TGTGCCAGCAGCTTAGGAGTCTTCTACGAGCAGTACTTC | CASSLGVFYEQYF | 13 | TRBJ2-7 | TRBV11-2 | many | NA
TGTGCCAGCAGCGAGCGGACAGGGGAAATTGCCGGGGAGCTGTTTTTT | CASSERTGEIAGELFF | 16 | TRBJ2-2 | TRBV9 | NA | TRBD1
TGCAGCGTTGAGGGCAGGTCGTACGAGCAGTACTTC | CSVEGRSYEQYF | 12 | TRBJ2-7 | TRBV29-1 | many | NA
TGTGCCGTCGGCCGCCAGGGCTCAGAGACCCAGTACTTC | CAVGRQGSETQYF | 13 | TRBJ2-5 | TRBV10-3 | many | NA
TGTGCCAGCAGTTACCAGGGGCCTAATAGCAATCAGCCCCAGCATTTT | CASSYQGPNSNQPQHF | 16 | TRBJ1-5 | TRBV6-5 | few | NA